The present T cell receptor (beta chain) was sequenced within a study of T-cell memory formation after mild COVID-19. Across the whole study: Clusters were largely donor specific.

Findings and limits, study-wide: Pre-infection memory already had some responding clones, implying cross-reactive memory joined. Later expanders leaned CD4+, whereas day 15 to 85 contracting clones were balanced CD4/CD8.

5'RACE, which relied on constant-segment primers, yielded TCR alpha and TCR beta cDNA libraries carrying sample barcodes and UMIs. One entry per CDR3 protein results from TCRdb running MiXCR on the 5' RACE reads. The sample includes approximately 400,000 distinct CDR3 sequences, roughly 17% of them seen just once. The CDR3 length is 14 residues. With V trimmed by 3 bases and J by 6 bases, 7 bases remained unmatched. Germline CDR1 and CDR2: SGHRS and YFSETQ. Regarding this clonotype: Its cognate antigen is unknown.

The chain couples TRBV5-1 to TRBJ1-1, with 8 bases fitting TRBD1. Sequenced material: PBMCs or a T cell subset sorted from them (not recorded which). The TCR sequence derives from a man younger than 35 who had mild COVID-19 (a few samples of this study predate the infection). Cell type and time point are not known. The CDR3 coding sequence is TGCGCCAGCAGCTCCGGACAGGGTAGCCCTGAAGCTTTCTTT. Translation: CASSSGQGSPEAFF.